The following is a T cell receptor (beta chain) sequence with its context. Antigen: not known. These data originate in a study of OX40 agonist ivuxolimab in advanced cancers. Study background: Three patients, one with hepatocellular carcinoma and two with cutaneous melanoma, achieved partial responses. Study results and limitations: In general, CD8+ T cells held more expanded clones than CD4+ did, on average. Circulating CD4+ and CD8+ T cells showed clonal expansion by week 6 at 0.1 to 3.0 mg/kg.

Using immunoSEQ multiplex PCR, the repertoire was profiled, and TCRdb retains in-frame clones only, with some absent. Seen here are 35,000 or so clones, over 75% observed once, and the top ten hold over 15%. The sample in question was CD4+ or CD8+ T cells sorted from blood, obtained in a trial of the OX40 agonist ivuxolimab. This TCR was recovered from an adult with an advanced solid tumor such as melanoma, head and neck, liver or kidney cancer.

CDR3 nucleotides: TGTGCCAGCAGCTTAGGTGTCGGATTTTCCTACAATGAGCAGTTCTTC. It translates to CASSLGVGFSYNEQFF. J is TRBJ2-1 and V is TRBV11-2; D is unresolved. Trimming removed 1 base from V and 1 base from J, with 11 bases in between. The CDR3 totals 16 residues. CDR1 SGHAT and CDR2 FQNNGV come from the germline V gene.